What follows are 13 T cell receptor beta chains derived from one specimen sequenced in a study of Graves' ophthalmopathy and Graves' hyperthyroidism. As the template, RNA transcripts were used to amplify TCR beta CDR3 regions. The authors performed first-round RT-PCR with HTBI primers and then a second-round multiplex PCR. TCRdb re-called the multiplex PCR reads through MiXCR, storing one row per CDR3 protein. This sample has some 400,000 distinct CDR3 sequences, with 15% to 20% found just once. Sequencing was performed on peripheral blood. The receptors were gathered from a woman in her late teens or twenties with Graves' ophthalmopathy.

This clonotype showed up many times. A junction end diverges from the germline sequence, so it may reflect a read error. The chain joins TRBV15 to TRBJ2-2; perhaps TRBD2 as D (5 bases). The CDR3 has 15 residues. Germline lookup yields CDR1 LNHNV and CDR2 YYDKDF (reference sequence). The CDR3 nucleotides are TGTGCCACCAGCAGGGGCAACGCGAACACCGGGGAGCTGGTTTTT. Translation: CATSRGNANTGELVF.

This clonotype was counted only a few times. The chain has TRBV6-1 and TRBJ2-7, with TRBD1 identical over 10 bases. The length of the CDR3 is 16 residues. CDR1 MNHNS and CDR2 SASEGT come from the germline V gene. J lost 0 bases, V lost 6 bases, and 8 bases had no gene match. In DNA form, the CDR3 reads TGTGCCAGCAGAGGGGGACAGGGGTCGAGCTCCTACGAGCAGTACTTC. Protein sequence: CASRGGQGSSSYEQYF.

This clonotype was counted ten times or more. The gene calls are TRBV4-2 and TRBJ2-7; D gene ambiguous. Trimming stripped 2 bases from V and 0 bases from J, with 11 bases between. Germline values: CDR1 LGHNA, CDR2 YNFKEQ. This CDR3 is 15 amino acids long. This CDR3 reads CASSQNADNSYEQYF. The CDR3 DNA sequence: TGTGCCAGCAGCCAAAATGCCGATAACTCCTACGAGCAGTACTTC.

In this sample, this clonotype turned up many times. This chain connects TRBV7-2 to TRBJ1-3, with no clear D. CDR3 length equals 14 residues. V was trimmed by 5 bases and J by 4 bases, leaving 12 bases between them. The germline V gene has CDR1 SGHTA and CDR2 FQGNSA. CDR3 coding DNA: TGTGCCAGCAGCCTCGATCCTTACGGAAACACCATATATTTT. Translated, it gives CASSLDPYGNTIYF.

This clonotype appeared a few times. A junction end diverges from the germline sequence, so it may reflect a read error. V gene TRBV6-2 or TRBV6-3 combines with J gene TRBJ1-5; 7 bases are shared with TRBD1. The CDR3 is made up of 15 amino acids. Germline V gene sequence: CDR1 MNHEY, CDR2 SVGEGT. The CDR3 DNA follows: TGTGCAAGCAGGGGACAGACCTGTAGCAATCAGCCCCAGCATTTT. Translating it yields CASRGQTCSNQPQHF.

There are many counts of this clonotype. V is TRBV27 and J is TRBJ2-2, with unresolved D. Germline CDR1 MNHEY, CDR2 SMNVEV (reference sequence). Trimming pared 5 bases from V and 6 bases from J, leaving 13 bases between. This CDR3 is built from 14 residues. The DNA of the CDR3 is TGTGCCAGCAGTCCCCCCGGTTGGGCCGGGGAGCTGTTTTTT. Amino acid sequence: CASSPPGWAGELFF.

This clonotype has ten or more counts. CDR3 amino acids: CSATRDTSYEQYF. The CDR3 DNA follows: TGCAGTGCTACCCGGGACACCTCCTACGAGCAGTACTTC. This chain uses TRBV20-1 with TRBJ2-7; possibly TRBD1 for D (6 bases). The V and J ends lost 4 bases and 0 bases respectively, with 10 bases between them. Per the germline V gene, CDR1 is DFQATT and CDR2 is SNEGSKA (reference sequence). There are 13 residues in the CDR3.

The sample holds many counts of this clonotype. The V and J genes are TRBV11-2 and TRBJ1-5; D is uncertain. Deletions cut 1 base from V and 0 bases from J, with 7 bases between. This CDR3 is built from 15 residues. Germline values: CDR1 SGHAT, CDR2 FQNNGV. DNA of the CDR3: TGTGCCAGCAGCTTAGGGCCGAATAGCAATCAGCCCCAGCATTTT. Its protein is CASSLGPNSNQPQHF.

This clonotype has just a few counts. V and J are TRBV12-3 or TRBV12-4 and TRBJ1-5, with D tentatively TRBD1 (5 bases). The CDR3 extends over 16 amino acids. V shed 3 bases and J shed 3 bases, with 15 bases lying between them. The CDR3 sequence is CASSFIPGQDNQPQHF. CDR3 DNA: TGTGCCAGCAGTTTTATCCCGGGGCAAGACAATCAGCCCCAGCATTTT.

This clonotype has ten or more counts. The chain couples TRBV7-2 to TRBJ1-5; no definite D call. V gave up 2 bases and J gave up 9 bases, with 14 bases separating them. The CDR3 runs 14 residues. Germline V gives CDR1 SGHTA, CDR2 FQGNSA. The CDR3 DNA sequence: TGTGCCAGCAGCTTATATGCACTCTCAAGGCCCCAGCATTTT. It specifies CASSLYALSRPQHF.

This clonotype was counted at least ten times. The chain joins TRBV28 to TRBJ1-5; perhaps TRBD1 as D (6 bases). The CDR3 covers 14 residues. V lost 6 bases, J lost 0 bases, and 9 bases lay in between. Germline lookup yields CDR1 MDHEN and CDR2 SYDVKM. CDR3 sequence: CASSVQGSNQPQHF. For the CDR3, the DNA is TGTGCCAGCAGCGTACAGGGTAGCAATCAGCCCCAGCATTTT.

The rearrangement links TRBV12-3 or TRBV12-4 to TRBJ2-7; D possibly corresponds to TRBD2 (7 bases). This CDR3 is 14 amino acids long. V lost 4 bases and J 2 bases, leaving 12 bases between the germline ends. The CDR3 coding sequence is TGTGCCAGCAGTTCTGGGGGGGCAGCCTACGAGCAGTACTTC. This gives the protein CASSSGGAAYEQYF.

This sequence joins TRBV11-2 and TRBJ2-7, with 8 bases fitting TRBD1. CDR3 length: 15 residues. V was pared by 0 bases and J by 3 bases, with 4 bases of the junction left unmatched. Germline V gives CDR1 SGHAT, CDR2 FQNNGV. The CDR3 sequence: CASSLDSTGGYEQYF. CDR3 in DNA: TGTGCCAGCAGCTTAGATAGCACAGGGGGCTACGAGCAGTACTTC. Supplemented by reference TRBV11-2 and TRBJ2-7, the full variable domain reads EAGVAQSPRYKIIEKRQSVAFWCNPISGHATLYWYQQILGQGPKLLIQFQNNGVVDDSQLPKDRFSAERLKGVDSTLKIQPAKLEDSAVYLCASSLDSTGGYEQYFGPGTRLTVT.